The sequence of this T cell receptor beta chain was determined in a study of T cell responses to AZD1222 COVID-19 vaccine. Study-level points and caveats: Baseline antibody screening turned up just six or seven seropositive AZD1222 recipients. White British donors predominated, females outnumbered males, and clonal diversity was possibly underestimated.

Comment on this clone: The antigen remains undetermined.

The table came from immunoSEQ multiplex PCR; TCRdb's copy has only in-frame clones and leaves some out. The repertoire holds over 140,000 clones, over 90% seen once, with about 3.8% in the top ten. Germline CDR1 is SGHTA and CDR2 is FQGTGA. Trimming left V 0 bases short and J 2 bases short, with 5 bases between. The CDR3 extends over 14 amino acids. The rearrangement links TRBV7-3 to TRBJ1-3; a possible D gene is TRBD1 (5 bases). Sequencing was performed on peripheral blood, taken 28 days after the second AZD1222 dose. This receptor was obtained from an adult who received the AZD1222 COVID-19 vaccine. The CDR3 nucleotides are TGTGCCAGCAGCTTAACGGGGGCTGGAAACACCATATATTTT. This encodes CASSLTGAGNTIYF.